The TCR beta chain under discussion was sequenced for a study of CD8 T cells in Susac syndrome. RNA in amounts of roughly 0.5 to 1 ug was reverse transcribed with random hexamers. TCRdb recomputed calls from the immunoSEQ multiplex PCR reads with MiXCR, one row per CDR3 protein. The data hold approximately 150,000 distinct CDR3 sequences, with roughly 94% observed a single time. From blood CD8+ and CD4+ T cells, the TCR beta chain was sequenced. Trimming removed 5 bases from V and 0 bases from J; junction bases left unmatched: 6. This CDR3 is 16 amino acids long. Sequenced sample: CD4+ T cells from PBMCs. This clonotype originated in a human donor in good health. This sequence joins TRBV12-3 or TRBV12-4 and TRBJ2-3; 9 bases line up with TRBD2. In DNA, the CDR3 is TGTGCCAGCAGTCCCCGGACTAGCGCGAGCACAGATACGCAGTATTTT. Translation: CASSPRTSASTDTQYF.